The sequence of this T cell receptor beta chain was determined in a study of T cells after yellow fever vaccination. They built TCR cDNA with 5'RACE template switching, a step that put in a universal primer site and UMIs. In TCRdb, the 5' RACE reads were re-called with MiXCR into one record per CDR3 protein. The sample lists about 320,000 distinct CDR3 sequences, around 4.4% occurring once. Findings of the study overall: Primary-vaccination clones mostly resurfaced post-booster (roughly 97% CD4, under 90% CD8). Among all clonotypes, a small share was observed in both CD4 and CD8 compartments. The bulk population could contribute abundant contaminating clonotypes to FACS-sorted repertoires.

This clonotype was observed many times. Its specificity is not known. This material consisted of PBMCs, taken 15 days after the yellow fever booster vaccination. The receptor was isolated from a man aged 18 to 29 who received the YFV17D yellow fever vaccine.

CDR3 nucleotide sequence: TGTGCCTGGGAGCGGGGGCCGGGGTTTTCCGAGCAGTTCTTC. Residues: CAWERGPGFSEQFF. This chain uses TRBV30 with TRBJ2-1; TRBD2 matches 8 bases. The ends lost 5 bases at V and 10 bases at J; junction bases unmatched: 13. The germline V gene encodes CDR1 GTSNPN and CDR2 SVGIG (reference sequence). The CDR3 totals 14 residues.